A selection of T cell receptor beta chains follows, all from one sample in a study of technical replicates of blood from a handful of donors. TCRdb's copy holds only in-frame clones and misses some; the assay was immunoSEQ multiplex PCR. The sample consists of about 74,000 clones, about 81% of them appearing once. The sequencing input was PBMCs. The receptor source for this set is a human donor in good health. Some clones in this sample may be carry-over from other donors' samples. CDR3s include the opening cysteine and the closing phenylalanine or tryptophan. A D gene is named only where the DNA matches it firmly. Not every row has a clone size; where given, it reads once, few, many or a size class.

len,j_gene,abundance,v_gene,d_gene,CDR3aa,CDR3nt
14,TRBJ2-1,NA,TRBV2,NA,CASSEAYKYNEQFF,TGTGCCAGCAGTGAAGCCTATAAATACAATGAGCAGTTCTTC
14,TRBJ1-2,NA,TRBV7-2,NA,CASSPPGKNYGYTF,TGTGCCAGCAGCCCCCCCGGGAAAAACTATGGCTACACCTTC
17,TRBJ2-2,NA,TRBV6-1,TRBD1,CASSELGQGLNTGELFF,TGTGCCAGCAGTGAACTGGGACAGGGTTTGAACACCGGGGAGCTGTTTTTT
17,TRBJ2-2,once,TRBV2,NA,CASSASPTTANTGELFF,TGTGCCAGCAGTGCATCGCCGACTACCGCGAACACCGGGGAGCTGTTTTTT
15,TRBJ2-1,NA,TRBV18,TRBD1,CASSQAGGGHNEQFF,TGTGCCAGCTCGCAGGCAGGGGGTGGGCACAATGAGCAGTTCTTC
14,TRBJ1-4,NA,TRBV7-9,TRBD1,CASSLGQAKEKLFF,TGTGCCAGCAGCTTGGGACAGGCGAAGGAAAAACTGTTTTTT
13,TRBJ2-3,NA,TRBV6-4,NA,CASSDRRGDTQYF,TGTGCCAGCAGTGACCGACGGGGGGATACGCAGTATTTT
14,TRBJ2-1,NA,TRBV9,NA,CASSVAYSYNEQFF,TGTGCCAGCAGCGTAGCCTACTCCTACAATGAGCAGTTCTTC
12,TRBJ1-5,NA,TRBV30,NA,CAWGPQGWPQHF,TGTGCCTGGGGGCCACAGGGTTGGCCCCAGCATTTT
15,TRBJ2-5,once,TRBV4-2,NA,CASSQADGSGETQYF,TGTGCCAGCAGCCAAGCGGATGGTTCGGGGGAGACCCAGTACTTC
15,TRBJ1-6,once,TRBV6-5,NA,CASSYDPGKNSPLHF,TGTGCCAGCAGTTATGATCCAGGGAAAAATTCACCCCTCCACTTT